The T cell receptor beta chain described here comes from a study of T-cell memory formation after mild COVID-19 (dated by TCRdb to about 2021). Background for the entire study: TCR sequence clusters from the two donors were found to be largely donor specific. In a couple of donors, T-cell clones that expanded and contracted after mild COVID-19 were tracked by sequencing TCRalpha and TCRbeta repertoires over time. Two young, previously healthy adult volunteers made up the cohort, one male and one female. The investigation overall reported the following: Some responding clones were found in pre-infection memory, which suggests that pre-existing cross-reactive memory T cells took part in the SARS-CoV-2 response. Balanced CD4/CD8 phenotypes were observed for clones contracting from day 15 to 85, whereas a bias towards CD4+ was observed for a second wave of clones expanding from day 15 to 37. Contracting CD4+ clones were located mainly in the CM and EM memory subsets, whereas CD8+ clones were found to be enriched in EMRA. Only a couple of mild cases were covered in the study, and larger cohorts including severe cases with pre-infection samples were considered necessary. SARS-CoV-2 specificity of the second-wave clones peaking on day 37 was not confirmed.

The CDR3 spans 16 residues, from the cysteine through the phenylalanine. The entry retains the CDR3 DNA only, 48 bases that are in frame from base 1. This sample was sequenced with an Illumina NovaSeq 6000. TCRalpha and TCRbeta cDNA libraries were constructed by 5'RACE with constant-segment primers, with sample barcodes and unique molecular identifiers being introduced. RNA was extracted from every sample with Trizol reagent. Libraries were amplified in two PCR steps, with a second sample barcode and Illumina TruSeq adapters added in the second step. Sequencing of the libraries was done on an Illumina NovaSeq, producing 2 x 150 bp paired-end reads. The original methods were these. With migec v1.2.7, reads were demultiplexed and then collapsed into UMI-guided consensus sequences. Using mixcr v2.1.11, the UMI consensuses were aligned to TRA and TRB V and J templates and assembled into clonotypes. Expanded or contracted clonotypes were those called significant by both edgeR and NoisET, with noise models trained on biological replicates. For edgeR calls, the thresholds were a false discovery rate-adjusted p below 0.01 and a log2 fold-change of 1. As an exploratory analysis of dynamics, PCA with hierarchical clustering was applied to max-normalized trajectories of the 1000 most abundant clonotypes. The CD4 or CD8 phenotype of responding clones was assigned using the separately sequenced CD4+ and CD8+ repertoires. The raw public data were reprocessed by TCRdb itself: fastp quality trimming at Q25, MiXCR clonotype calling, in-frame beta chains only. Every entry covers one CDR3 protein and lists the most common genes and DNA from its rows. In this record, the V and J calls reflect TCRdb's handling and not the investigators' own analysis. The sample contains just under 350,000 distinct CDR3 sequences, 10% to 15% of them found a single time. Of the sample, 20% to 25% falls within the top ten clones.

Ficoll-Paque density gradient centrifugation was the method used to isolate PBMCs. This clonotype was seen more than once but under ten times. No antigen is known for it. No clone much larger than this one lies a single base away; base qualities are absent. The chain joins TRBV21-1 to TRBJ1-2; TRBD1 is taken as the D call from the table, unchecked against the DNA. TRBV21-1 is recorded as a pseudogene. The TCR originated in a man younger than 35 who had mild COVID-19 (a few samples of this study predate the infection). The sample titles of this study are shuffled in the database, so cell type and time point are left out; the donor was told from shared clones. The specimen sequenced was PBMCs or a T cell subset sorted from them (not recorded which). The CDR3 protein is CASSKSVQGVIFGYTF. The sequenced DNA: TGTGCCAGCAGCAAATCGGTACAGGGGGTAATTTTTGGCTACACCTTC.